This T cell receptor (beta chain) originates from a study of blood T cell repertoires in COVID-19. This table comes from immunoSEQ multiplex PCR, and its TCRdb copy is limited to in-frame clones, with some not included. This sample has hundreds of thousands of clones, with roughly 76% found just once. This CDR3 region has 15 residues. Trimming pared 5 bases from V and 3 bases from J, leaving 13 bases between. Germline V CDR1 and CDR2: SEHNR, FQNEAQ (reference sequence). Patients of the Seattle cohort, enrolled during active infection, were followed longitudinally. Specimen: peripheral blood. This sequence was found in a woman over 75 with COVID-19, enrolled during active disease. The genes are TRBV7-9 and TRBJ2-2, with D possibly TRBD2 on 5 matching bases. The CDR3 here is CASSPTGKDTGELFF. DNA of the CDR3: TGTGCCAGCAGCCCAACCGGGAAGGACACCGGGGAGCTGTTTTTT.